The entry below gives a single TCR beta chain sequence along with its context. Its antigen is unknown. This record comes from a study of T cell responses to AZD1222 COVID-19 vaccine. Overall study context: The analysis combined second doses at about 4 or about 12 weeks. Points from the study as a whole: At baseline, seropositivity was found in only six or seven AZD1222 recipients. Sampling that yielded the repertoires occurred only after the peak T cell response. Most donors were white British and more were female, and clonal diversity was possibly underestimated.

This table comes from immunoSEQ multiplex PCR, and its TCRdb copy is limited to in-frame clones, with some not included. The sample holds around 130,000 clones, 85% to 95% seen once. J gave up 8 bases and V 5 bases, and 6 bases lay outside the gene matches. Germline lookup yields CDR1 MNHEY and CDR2 SVGEGT. The CDR3 covers 13 residues. The V and J genes are TRBV6-2 or TRBV6-3 and TRBJ1-2; 9 nucleotides match TRBD1. The clonotype was recovered from an adult in good health. The source was peripheral blood, collected on day 0 of AZD1222 vaccination. Here the CDR3 reads CASSTGGWGGYTF. The CDR3 coding sequence is TGTGCCAGCAGTACAGGGGGCTGGGGCGGCTACACCTTC.